This entry features one T cell receptor (beta chain) sequence. The method was immunoSEQ multiplex PCR; TCRdb's version includes in-frame clones alone and lacks a portion of them. The sample consists of about 59,000 clones, about nine tenths of them appearing once. This entry comes from a study of blood T cell repertoires in COVID-19. The receptor was derived from an older man with acute or convalescent COVID-19. What was sequenced was peripheral blood.

The CDR3 nucleotides read TGCAGCGTTTATATCGGCACTGAAGCTTTCTTT. It translates to CSVYIGTEAFF. The chain carries TRBV29-1 and TRBJ1-1; no clear D. Deletions cut 5 bases from V and 4 bases from J, with 8 bases between. CDR1 and CDR2 (germline): SQVTM, ANQGSEA. There are 11 residues in the CDR3.